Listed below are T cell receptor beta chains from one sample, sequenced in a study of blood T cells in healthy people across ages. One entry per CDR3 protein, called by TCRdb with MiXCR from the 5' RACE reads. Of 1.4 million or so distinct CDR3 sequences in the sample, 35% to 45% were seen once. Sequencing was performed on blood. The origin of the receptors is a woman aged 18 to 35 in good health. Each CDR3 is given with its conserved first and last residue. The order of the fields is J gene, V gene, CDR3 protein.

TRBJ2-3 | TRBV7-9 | CASSGGEISTDTQYF
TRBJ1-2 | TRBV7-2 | CASSSFGGPVGYTF
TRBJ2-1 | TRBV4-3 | CASSQGTRLAAYNEQFF
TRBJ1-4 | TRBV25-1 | CASSGYSRGLGEKLFF
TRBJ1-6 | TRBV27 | CASSLVPGSPLHF
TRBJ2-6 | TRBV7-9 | CASSLSNNGANVLTF
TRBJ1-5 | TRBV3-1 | CASRRTGGKGQPQHF
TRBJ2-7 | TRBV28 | CATNPLDTSYEQYF
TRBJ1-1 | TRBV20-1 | CSASLPSKNTEAFF
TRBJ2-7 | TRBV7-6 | CASSSQGGGLYEQYF
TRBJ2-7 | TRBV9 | CASSASLAGPYYEQYF
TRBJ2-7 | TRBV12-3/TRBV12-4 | CASSSTSSGSGSYEQYF
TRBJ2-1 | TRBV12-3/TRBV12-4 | CASSLGRAAYNEQFF
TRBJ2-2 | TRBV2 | CASRKETTNTGELFF
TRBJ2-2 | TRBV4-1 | CASSRGYTGELFF
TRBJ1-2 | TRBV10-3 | CAIRATDNYGYTF
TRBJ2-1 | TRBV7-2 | CASSIRLAGVYNEQFF